This T cell receptor beta chain was documented in a study of a mutant IDH1 vaccine in newly diagnosed glioma. As for the study in general: In weeks 1, 3, 5, 7, 11, 15, 19 and 23, patients were vaccinated.

For this clone: Its antigen is unknown.

Profiling relied on immunoSEQ multiplex PCR, and the TCRdb table lists in-frame clones only, not all of them. The sample consists of roughly 60,000 clones, approximately 84% of them appearing once. Regarding time point: week 11, during vaccination. Topical imiquimod accompanied each vaccine dose, which consisted of 300 ug of mutant IDH1 20-mer peptide. Germline V CDR1 and CDR2: MNHNY, SVGAGI (reference sequence). The CDR3 spans 13 residues. Between the trimmed V and J ends, which lost 6 bases and 7 bases, there was a span of 15 bases. This chain uses TRBV6-6 with TRBJ2-5; the D is unclear. The sequencing here drew on PBMCs, taken from a glioma patient whose treatment included an IDH1 peptide vaccine. This clonotype originated in a man between 25 and 39 years old with glioma. The CDR3 sequence: CASSFDPEWTQYF. The CDR3 coding sequence is TGTGCCAGCAGCTTCGACCCGGAGTGGACCCAGTACTTC.